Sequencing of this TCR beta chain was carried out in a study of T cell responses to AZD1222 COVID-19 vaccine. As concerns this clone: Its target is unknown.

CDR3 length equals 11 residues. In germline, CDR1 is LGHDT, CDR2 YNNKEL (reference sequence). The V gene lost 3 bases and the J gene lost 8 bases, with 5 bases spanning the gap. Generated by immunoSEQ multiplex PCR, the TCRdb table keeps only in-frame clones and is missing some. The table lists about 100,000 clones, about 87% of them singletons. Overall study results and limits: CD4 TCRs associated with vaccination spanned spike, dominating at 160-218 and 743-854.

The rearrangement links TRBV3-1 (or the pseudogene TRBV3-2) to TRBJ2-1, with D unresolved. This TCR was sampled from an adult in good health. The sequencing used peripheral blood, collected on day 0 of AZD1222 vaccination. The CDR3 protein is CASSHIDEQFF. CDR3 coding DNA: TGTGCCAGCAGCCATATTGATGAGCAGTTCTTC.